The sequence of this T cell receptor (beta chain) was determined in a study of shared clonotypes between healthy human individuals. The V gene's germline CDR1 is SGHTA and CDR2 FQGTGA. The CDR3 loop spans 15 amino acids. V lost 5 bases to trimming and J lost 3 bases, with 13 bases between them. Some clones are missing from TCRdb's copy, which holds only in-frame ones; the method was immunoSEQ multiplex PCR. The sample lists millions of clones, 85% to 95% occurring once. Material: naive CD4+ T cells sorted from blood. Described subset: CD45RA+ positively selected. This receptor was identified in a man aged 18 to 35 in good health. The chain couples TRBV7-3 to TRBJ2-2; D tentatively reads TRBD1 or TRBD2 (6 bases each). The CDR3 protein is CASSKQGGYTGELFF. The CDR3 region has the DNA TGTGCCAGCAGCAAACAGGGAGGTTACACCGGGGAGCTGTTTTTT. Combining the CDR3 with reference TRBV7-3 and TRBJ2-2 gives the whole variable domain GAGVSQTPSNKVTEKGKYVELRCDPISGHTALYWYRQSLGQGPEFLIYFQGTGAADDSGLPNDRFFAVRPEGSVSTLKIQRTERGDSAVYLCASSKQGGYTGELFFGEGSRLTVL.